This TCR beta chain is from a study of T cell responses to AZD1222 COVID-19 vaccine. TCRdb's table, derived via immunoSEQ multiplex PCR, lists solely in-frame clones and lacks some. Of 120,000 to 150,000 clones in the sample, about 90% are singletons; the top ten hold approximately 3.8%. The CDR3 extends over 15 amino acids. Trimming took 0 bases from V and 10 from J, leaving 14 bases between them. Germline values: CDR1 SGDLS, CDR2 YYNGEE. The TCR was taken from an adult who received the AZD1222 COVID-19 vaccine. V usage is TRBV9 and J usage is TRBJ1-6, with D tentatively TRBD1 (5 bases). Sequenced material: peripheral blood, taken 28 days after the second AZD1222 dose. CDR3 in amino acids: CASSVGVFGGSPLHF. The CDR3 region has the DNA TGTGCCAGCAGCGTAGGCGTGTTCGGGGGGTCACCCCTCCACTTT.